A selection of T cell receptor beta chains follows, all from one sample in a study of blood T cell repertoires in COVID-19. Sequenced by immunoSEQ multiplex PCR; TCRdb stores in-frame clones only, minus some. Among 170,000 or so clones, around nine tenths were seen once, and the ten largest hold 0.53%. Input material: peripheral blood. The source is a man aged 45 to 65 with acute or convalescent COVID-19. The CDR3 runs from the conserved cysteine through the conserved F or W. The order of the fields is D gene, V gene, clone size, J gene, CDR3 DNA, CDR3 protein. D genes are given only for firm matches. Expanded clones get a size class; other rows say once, few or many, or leave the size out.

-	TRBV28	-	TRBJ2-3	TGTGCCAGCAGTTTTCCCACAGGAGCCACAGATACGCAGTATTTT	CASSFPTGATDTQYF
-	TRBV7-9	-	TRBJ1-4	TGTGCCAGCAGCTCGGACGGCGGGGGTGAAAAACTGTTTTTT	CASSSDGGGEKLFF
TRBD2	TRBV10-3	-	TRBJ2-7	TGTGCCATCAGTAGAAAACTAGCGGGAGATTTGGGCGAGCAGTACTTC	CAISRKLAGDLGEQYF
TRBD1	TRBV7-7	once	TRBJ2-2	TGTGCCAGCAGCTCCTCGGGCAGGGGGACCGGGGAGCTGTTTTTT	CASSSSGRGTGELFF
-	TRBV19	-	TRBJ1-5	TGTGCCAGTAGAAACAGGTTTAGCAATCAGCCCCAGCATTTT	CASRNRFSNQPQHF
-	TRBV27	-	TRBJ2-3	TGTGCCAGCAGTTCAGGCGCAGATACGCAGTATTTT	CASSSGADTQYF
TRBD1	TRBV30	-	TRBJ2-1	TGTGCCTTGACCGGGACAGGGGCCCCCAATGAGCAGTTCTTC	CALTGTGAPNEQFF
-	TRBV3-1/TRBV3-2	-	TRBJ1-5	TGTGCCAGCAGCCTCAAAATACGGGCAGGGATGGGTCAGCCCCAGCATTTT	CASSLKIRAGMGQPQHF
TRBD1	TRBV28	-	TRBJ1-5	TGTGCCAGCAGTTTATTGGGAGACAGGGGGCTAGGGGTGACCCAGCATTTT	CASSLLGDRGLGVTQHF
-	TRBV19	-	TRBJ1-6	TGTGCCAGTAGTAAGGTTCGTGAGGGTTCACCCCTCCACTTT	CASSKVREGSPLHF
TRBD2	TRBV5-1	-	TRBJ2-7	TGCGCCAGCAGCACACAAGGACTAGCGGGAGGGCCGCTGTACGAGCAGTACTTC	CASSTQGLAGGPLYEQYF
-	TRBV7-2	-	TRBJ1-2	TGTGCCAGCAGCTTCACACAGAATGCTAACTATGGCTACACCTTC	CASSFTQNANYGYTF
-	TRBV9	-	TRBJ2-2	TGTGCCAGCAGCGTGTCAGGGGTAACCGGGGAGCTGTTTTTT	CASSVSGVTGELFF
-	TRBV28	-	TRBJ1-5	TGTGCCAGCAGTGAAAGTCCCAGGGCCGGTCAGCCCCAGCATTTT	CASSESPRAGQPQHF
-	TRBV7-2	-	TRBJ1-3	TGTGCCAGCAGCTTTTACAGGTCTACAGAAGACACCATATATTTT	CASSFYRSTEDTIYF
-	TRBV27	-	TRBJ1-6	TGTGCCAGCAGTCCCGGCAGGGGCGCATATTCACCCCTCCACTTT	CASSPGRGAYSPLHF
TRBD1	TRBV19	-	TRBJ1-2	TGTGCCAGTAGAATCGTGGATCGTCGGGGACAGCACTATGGCTACACCTTC	CASRIVDRRGQHYGYTF
TRBD2	TRBV27	-	TRBJ2-3	TGTGCCAGCAATTCCGCGAGCGGGAGGTTAGATACGCAGTATTTT	CASNSASGRLDTQYF
-	TRBV2	-	TRBJ2-1	TGTGCCAGCAGTGAAGCCACGGAGGGGTGGTACAATGAGCAGTTCTTC	CASSEATEGWYNEQFF
-	TRBV24-1	-	TRBJ2-2	TGTGCCACCAGTGATTTAGGGGCAGTGAACACCGGGGAGCTGTTTTTT	CATSDLGAVNTGELFF
TRBD2	TRBV9	-	TRBJ2-1	TGTGCCAGCAGCGAAACTAGCGGTTCTTACAATGAGCAGTTCTTC	CASSETSGSYNEQFF
-	TRBV10-3	-	TRBJ2-2	TGTGCCTCTGGTGGGCGGGCCTCGAACACCGGGGAGCTGTTTTTT	CASGGRASNTGELFF
-	TRBV25-1	-	TRBJ1-3	TGTGCCAGCAGTGAAGCAGGTGCTGGAAACACCATATATTTT	CASSEAGAGNTIYF
-	TRBV29-1	-	TRBJ2-2	TGCAGCGTTGAAGGTCGGGGGACAGCGAACACCGGGGAGCTGTTTTTT	CSVEGRGTANTGELFF
-	TRBV30	-	TRBJ1-4	TGTGCCTGGAGTGTAAGGGACATTACAACTAATGAAAAACTGTTTTTT	CAWSVRDITTNEKLFF
-	TRBV19	-	TRBJ2-4	TGTGCCAGTAGTAAGTGGGGTAGCGGCCTAAAAAACATTCAGTACTTC	CASSKWGSGLKNIQYF
TRBD2	TRBV11-2	-	TRBJ2-2	TGTGCCAGCAGCTCTAGACTAGCGGGGTTAACGACGAACACCGGGGAGCTGTTTTTT	CASSSRLAGLTTNTGELFF
-	TRBV10-3	-	TRBJ2-1	TGTGCCATCAGCTACGGGTACAATGAGCAGTTCTTC	CAISYGYNEQFF
TRBD1	TRBV7-9	-	TRBJ2-3	TGTGCCAGCAGCTCGGGACAGAATAGAGATACGCAGTATTTT	CASSSGQNRDTQYF
-	TRBV5-4	-	TRBJ1-2	TGTGCCAGCAGCTTGGCGCACAGCCCGGAGGCCGGCTACACCTTC	CASSLAHSPEAGYTF
-	TRBV18	-	TRBJ2-5	TGTGCCAGCTCACCACAGGGCGGGGCAAAAGAGACCCAGTACTTC	CASSPQGGAKETQYF
-	TRBV3-1/TRBV3-2	-	TRBJ2-7	TGTGCCAGCAGCCAAGTTGACAGCTACGAGCAGTACTTC	CASSQVDSYEQYF
-	TRBV5-6	-	TRBJ1-4	TGTGCCAGCAGCTCCGGCAGGAAGAATGAAAAACTGTTTTTT	CASSSGRKNEKLFF
TRBD2	TRBV19	-	TRBJ2-5	TGTGCCAGTAGTGAACTAGCGCACCAAGAGACCCAGTACTTC	CASSELAHQETQYF
-	TRBV7-9	-	TRBJ1-4	TGTGCCAGCAGCCTCAGGGACACACCTAATGAAAAACTGTTTTTT	CASSLRDTPNEKLFF
TRBD1	TRBV6-5	-	TRBJ2-7	TGTGCCAGCACCCAGACAGGGAACTACGAGCAGTACTTC	CASTQTGNYEQYF
TRBD1	TRBV7-3	-	TRBJ2-2	TGTGCCAGCAGCTACGGACAGGGGGGAACCGGGGAGCTGTTTTTT	CASSYGQGGTGELFF
TRBD1	TRBV4-3	-	TRBJ2-3	TGCGCCAGCAGCTCCTACTCCACCGGGACAGGGTTCGATACGCAGTATTTT	CASSSYSTGTGFDTQYF
TRBD1	TRBV28	-	TRBJ2-7	TGTGCCAGCAGCCACTCTCCGGGACAGGGGGCTCAGGAGCAGTACTTC	CASSHSPGQGAQEQYF
TRBD2	TRBV27	-	TRBJ2-5	TGTGCCAGCAGTTTGGGGACTAGCGGGAGGAGGGAGACCCAGTACTTC	CASSLGTSGRRETQYF